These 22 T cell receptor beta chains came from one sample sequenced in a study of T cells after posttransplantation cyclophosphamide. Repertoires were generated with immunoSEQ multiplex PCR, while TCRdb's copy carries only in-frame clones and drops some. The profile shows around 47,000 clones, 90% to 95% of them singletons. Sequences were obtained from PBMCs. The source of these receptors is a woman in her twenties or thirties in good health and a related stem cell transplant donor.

In DNA, the CDR3 is TGTGCCAGTAGCCCCGGGACAGGGGCAACTAATGAAAAACTGTTTTTT. It is translated as CASSPGTGATNEKLFF. The V gene is TRBV19, the J gene TRBJ1-4; 10 bases are shared with TRBD1. The CDR3 extends over 16 amino acids. Per germline, CDR1 LNHDA and CDR2 SQIVND (reference sequence). V shed 6 bases and J 0 bases; nucleotides not matched to a gene: 4.

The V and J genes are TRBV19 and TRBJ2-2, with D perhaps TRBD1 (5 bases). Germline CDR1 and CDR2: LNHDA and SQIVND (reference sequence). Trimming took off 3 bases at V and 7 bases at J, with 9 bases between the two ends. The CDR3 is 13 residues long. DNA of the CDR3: TGTGCCAGTAGTATGCAGGGCATCGGGGAGCTGTTTTTT. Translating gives CASSMQGIGELFF.

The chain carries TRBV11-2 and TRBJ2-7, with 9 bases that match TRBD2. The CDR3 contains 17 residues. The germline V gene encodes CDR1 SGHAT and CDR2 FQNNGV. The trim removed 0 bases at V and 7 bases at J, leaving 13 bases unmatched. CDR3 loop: CASSLDYGGGGPREQYF. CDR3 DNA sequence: TGTGCCAGCAGCTTAGATTATGGCGGGGGGGGGCCCAGAGAGCAGTACTTC.

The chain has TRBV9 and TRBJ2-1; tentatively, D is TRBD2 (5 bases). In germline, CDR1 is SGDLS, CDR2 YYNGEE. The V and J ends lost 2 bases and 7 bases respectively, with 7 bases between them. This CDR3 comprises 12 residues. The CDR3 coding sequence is TGTGCCAGCAGCGTCCCGGGAAATGAGCAGTTCTTC. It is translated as CASSVPGNEQFF.

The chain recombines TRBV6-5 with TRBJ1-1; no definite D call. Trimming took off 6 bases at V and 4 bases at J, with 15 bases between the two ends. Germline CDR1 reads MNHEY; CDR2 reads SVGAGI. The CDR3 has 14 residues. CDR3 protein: CASRRNVHGTEAFF. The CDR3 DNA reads TGTGCCAGCAGGCGAAATGTCCATGGCACTGAAGCTTTCTTT.

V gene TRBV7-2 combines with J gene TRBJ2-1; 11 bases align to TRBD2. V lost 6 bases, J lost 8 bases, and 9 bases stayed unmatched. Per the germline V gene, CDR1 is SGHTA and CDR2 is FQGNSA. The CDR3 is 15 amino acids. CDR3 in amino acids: CASSSTSGDSHEQFF. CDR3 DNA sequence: TGTGCCAGCAGTTCGACTAGCGGGGATTCTCATGAGCAGTTCTTC.

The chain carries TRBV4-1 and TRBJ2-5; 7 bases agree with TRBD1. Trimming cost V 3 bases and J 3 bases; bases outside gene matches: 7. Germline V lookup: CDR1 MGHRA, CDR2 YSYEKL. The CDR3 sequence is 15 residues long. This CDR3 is CASSHRGGAEETQYF. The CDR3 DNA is TGCGCCAGCAGCCACCGAGGGGGCGCCGAAGAGACCCAGTACTTC.

CDR3 sequence (DNA): TGTGCCAGCAGCGTAGAGGCTAGCGGGAGCCCAGATACGCAGTATTTT. It encodes CASSVEASGSPDTQYF. The V and J genes are TRBV9 and TRBJ2-3; 10 bases agree with TRBD2. Germline V gives CDR1 SGDLS, CDR2 YYNGEE. Germline trimming cut 0 bases from V and 4 bases from J; bases unmatched to any gene: 5. The CDR3 sequence is 16 residues long. The full variable domain, completed using reference TRBV9 and TRBJ2-3, is DSGVTQTPKHLITATGQRVTLRCSPRSGDLSVYWYQQSLDQGLQFLIQYYNGEERAKGNILERFSAQQFPDLHSELNLSSLELGDSALYFCASSVEASGSPDTQYFGPGTRLTVL.

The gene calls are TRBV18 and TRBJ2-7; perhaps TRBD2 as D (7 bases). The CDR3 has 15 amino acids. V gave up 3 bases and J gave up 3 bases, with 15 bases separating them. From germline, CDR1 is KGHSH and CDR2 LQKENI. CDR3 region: CASSPTGGSLYEQYF. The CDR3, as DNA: TGTGCCAGCTCACCCACGGGGGGCAGCCTCTACGAGCAGTACTTC.

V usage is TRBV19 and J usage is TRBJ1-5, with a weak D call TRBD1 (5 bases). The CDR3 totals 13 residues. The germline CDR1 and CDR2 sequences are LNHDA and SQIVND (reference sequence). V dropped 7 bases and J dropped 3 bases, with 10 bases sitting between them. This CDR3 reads CASNQGNNQPQHF. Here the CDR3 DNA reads TGTGCCAGTAATCAGGGCAACAATCAGCCCCAGCATTTT.

The CDR3 DNA reads as TGTGCCAGCAGCTTGGTAGCTAGCGGGGGGTTAATCAATGAGCAGTTCTTC. Amino acids: CASSLVASGGLINEQFF. The rearrangement joins TRBV5-6 to TRBJ2-1, with TRBD2 matching over 11 bases. Germline V CDR1 and CDR2: SGHDT, YYEEEE. J lost 6 bases, V lost 0 bases, and 8 bases had no gene match. This CDR3 region has 17 residues.

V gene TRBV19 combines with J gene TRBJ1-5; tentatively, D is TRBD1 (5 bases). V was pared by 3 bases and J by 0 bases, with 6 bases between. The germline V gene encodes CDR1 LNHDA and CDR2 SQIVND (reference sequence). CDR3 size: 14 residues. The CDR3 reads CASSMGHSNQPQHF. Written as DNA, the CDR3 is TGTGCCAGTAGTATGGGGCATAGCAATCAGCCCCAGCATTTT.

The CDR3 is CASSLGYASWSSGANVLTF. For the CDR3, the DNA is TGTGCCAGCAGCTTAGGATATGCTAGCTGGAGCTCTGGGGCCAACGTCCTGACTTTC. The rearrangement joins TRBV13 to TRBJ2-6; D possibly corresponds to TRBD2 (5 bases). CDR1 is PRHDT, CDR2 FYEKMQ, per germline (reference sequence). The CDR3 covers 19 residues. The ends were cut back, 0 bases at V and 0 bases at J, with 15 bases in the middle. Filled out from reference TRBV13 and TRBJ2-6, the complete variable domain reads AAGVIQSPRHLIKEKRETATLKCYPIPRHDTVYWYQQGPGQDPQFLISFYEKMQSDKGSIPDRFSAQQFSDYHSELNMSSLELGDSALYFCASSLGYASWSSGANVLTFGAGSRLTVL.

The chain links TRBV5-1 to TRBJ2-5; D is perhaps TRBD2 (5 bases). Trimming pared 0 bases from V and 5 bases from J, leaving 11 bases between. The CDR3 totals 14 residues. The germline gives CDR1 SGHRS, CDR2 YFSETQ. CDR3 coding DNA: TGCGCCAGCAGCTTGGATCGGACGGGGGAGACCCAGTACTTC. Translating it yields CASSLDRTGETQYF.

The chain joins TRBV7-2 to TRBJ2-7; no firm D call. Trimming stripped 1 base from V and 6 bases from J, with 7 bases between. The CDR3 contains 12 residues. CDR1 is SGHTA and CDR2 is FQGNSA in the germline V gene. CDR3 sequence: CASSLVVSEQYF. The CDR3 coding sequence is TGTGCCAGCAGCTTAGTTGTCTCCGAGCAGTACTTC. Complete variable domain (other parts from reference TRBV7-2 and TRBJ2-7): GAGVSQSPSNKVTEKGKDVELRCDPISGHTALYWYRQSLGQGLEFLIYFQGNSAPDKSGLPSDRFSAERTGGSVSTLTIQRTQQEDSAVYLCASSLVVSEQYFGPGTRLTVT.

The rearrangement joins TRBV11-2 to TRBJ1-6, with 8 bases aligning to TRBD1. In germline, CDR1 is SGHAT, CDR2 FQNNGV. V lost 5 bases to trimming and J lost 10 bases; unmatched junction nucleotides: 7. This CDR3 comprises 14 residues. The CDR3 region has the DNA TGTGCCAGCAGCACCCGACAGGGGCGATCACCCCTCCACTTT. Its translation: CASSTRQGRSPLHF. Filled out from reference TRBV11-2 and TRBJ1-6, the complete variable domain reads EAGVAQSPRYKIIEKRQSVAFWCNPISGHATLYWYQQILGQGPKLLIQFQNNGVVDDSQLPKDRFSAERLKGVDSTLKIQPAKLEDSAVYLCASSTRQGRSPLHFGNGTRLTVT.

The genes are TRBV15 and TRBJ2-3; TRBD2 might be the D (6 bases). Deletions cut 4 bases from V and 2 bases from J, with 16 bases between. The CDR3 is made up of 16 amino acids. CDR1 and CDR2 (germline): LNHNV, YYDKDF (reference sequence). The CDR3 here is CATSNPRASATDTQYF. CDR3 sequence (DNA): TGTGCCACCAGCAACCCTAGAGCTAGCGCCACAGATACGCAGTATTTT.

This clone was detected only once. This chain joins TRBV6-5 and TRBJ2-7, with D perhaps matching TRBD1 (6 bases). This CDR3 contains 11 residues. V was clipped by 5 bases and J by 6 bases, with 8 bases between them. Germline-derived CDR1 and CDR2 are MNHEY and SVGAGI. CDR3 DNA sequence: TGTGCCAGCAGTCAGGGGCTCGAGCAGTACTTC. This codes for CASSQGLEQYF.

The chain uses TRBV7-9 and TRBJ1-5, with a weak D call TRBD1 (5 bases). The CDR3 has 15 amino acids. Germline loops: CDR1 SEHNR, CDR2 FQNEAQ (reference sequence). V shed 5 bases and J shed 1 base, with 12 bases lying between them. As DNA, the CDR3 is TGTGCCAGCAGCCGCGGGACGGAAAGCAATCAGCCCCAGCATTTT. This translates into CASSRGTESNQPQHF.

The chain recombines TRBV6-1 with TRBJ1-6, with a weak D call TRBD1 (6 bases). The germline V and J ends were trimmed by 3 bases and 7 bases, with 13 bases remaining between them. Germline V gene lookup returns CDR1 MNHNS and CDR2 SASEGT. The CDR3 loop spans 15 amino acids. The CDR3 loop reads CASSESTGANSPLHF. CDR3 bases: TGTGCCAGCAGTGAGTCGACAGGCGCGAATTCACCCCTCCACTTT.

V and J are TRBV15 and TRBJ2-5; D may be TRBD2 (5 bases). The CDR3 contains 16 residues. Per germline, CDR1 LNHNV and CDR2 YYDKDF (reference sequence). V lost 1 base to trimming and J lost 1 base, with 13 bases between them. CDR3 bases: TGTGCCACCAGCAGAGCCACGGTAGGGAGCCAAGAGACCCAGTACTTC. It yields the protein CATSRATVGSQETQYF. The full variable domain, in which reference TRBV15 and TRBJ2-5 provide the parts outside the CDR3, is DAMVIQNPRYQVTQFGKPVTLSCSQTLNHNVMYWYQQKSSQAPKLLFHYYDKDFNNEADTPDNFQSRRPNTSFCFLDIRSPGLGDTAMYLCATSRATVGSQETQYFGPGTRLLVL.

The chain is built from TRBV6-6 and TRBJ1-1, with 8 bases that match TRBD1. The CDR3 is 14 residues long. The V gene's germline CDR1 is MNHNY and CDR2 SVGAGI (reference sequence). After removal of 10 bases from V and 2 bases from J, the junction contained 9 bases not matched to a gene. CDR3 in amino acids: CATRTGWGNTEAFF. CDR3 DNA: TGTGCCACGCGGACAGGGTGGGGAAACACTGAAGCTTTCTTT.